The 30 T cell receptor beta chains reported below all come from one sample, sequenced in a study of T cells in Graves' hyperthyroidism and ophthalmopathy. TCR beta CDR3 regions were amplified from RNA. An initial round of RT-PCR targeting the TCR CDR3 relied on the HTBI primer set. TCRdb analysed the multiplex PCR reads with MiXCR anew, one entry per CDR3 protein. The sample yields 400,000 to 600,000 distinct CDR3 sequences, less than 25% seen once. Sequenced sample: blood. The receptors derive from a man younger than 35 with Graves' hyperthyroidism.

This clonotype showed up many times. This sequence joins TRBV2 and TRBJ2-2; the D is unclear. CDR3 size: 14 residues. Trimming shortened V by 3 bases and J by 3 bases, and 8 bases separated the two germline ends. Germline CDR1 reads SNHLY; CDR2 reads FYNNEI. CDR3 protein: CASSDLAYTGELFF. The CDR3, as DNA: TGTGCCAGCAGTGACTTAGCTTACACCGGGGAGCTGTTTTTT. Full variable domain (outside the CDR3, taken from reference TRBV2 and TRBJ2-2): EPEVTQTPSHQVTQMGQEVILRCVPISNHLYFYWYRQILGQKVEFLVSFYNNEISEKSEIFDDQFSVERPDGSNFTLKIRSTKLEDSAMYFCASSDLAYTGELFFGEGSRLTVL.

The chain combines TRBV5-1 with TRBJ2-5; 12 positions agree with TRBD2. Germline V gene data show CDR1 as SGHRS and CDR2 as YFSETQ. The CDR3 is made up of 16 amino acids. After removal of 0 bases from V and 6 bases from J, the junction contained 6 bases not matched to a gene. Here the CDR3 DNA reads TGCGCCAGCAGCTTGGGGACTAGCGGGGAACTAAAGACCCAGTACTTC. Amino acids: CASSLGTSGELKTQYF.

Worth noting for this clonotype: Since a much larger clone is just one base distant, this may be a read error. This chain joins TRBV12-3 or TRBV12-4 and TRBJ1-2; no reliable D call. Trimming stripped 6 bases from V and 4 bases from J, with 15 bases between. The CDR3 loop spans 14 amino acids. The CDR3 coding sequence is TGTGCCAGCAGACCCCTGGTTTGGGCCTATGGCTACACCTTC. Translation: CASRPLVWAYGYTF.

This clonotype was seen many times. The chain joins TRBV20-1 to TRBJ1-1; D is uncertain. The CDR3 spans 12 residues. With 4 bases removed from V and 3 bases from J, the gap between germline ends came to 9 bases. Germline values: CDR1 DFQATT, CDR2 SNEGSKA (reference sequence). CDR3 amino acids: CSAISWDTEAFF. The CDR3 DNA is TGCAGTGCTATTAGTTGGGACACTGAAGCTTTCTTT.

At least ten counts were recorded for this clonotype. V usage is TRBV12-3 or TRBV12-4 and J usage is TRBJ1-2, with TRBD1 matching 9 bases. V lost 5 bases, J lost 8 bases, and 15 bases stayed unmatched. This CDR3 region has 16 residues. CDR3 sequence: CASSARTGADVLGYTF. CDR3 DNA sequence: TGTGCCAGCAGTGCCCGGACAGGGGCTGATGTATTAGGCTACACCTTC.

The sample holds many counts of this clonotype. V is TRBV6-5 and J is TRBJ2-5, with D possibly being TRBD1 (8 bases). Germline V lookup: CDR1 MNHEY, CDR2 SVGAGI. The CDR3 loop spans 14 amino acids. Trimming shortened V by 4 bases and J by 5 bases, and 14 bases separated the two germline ends. The CDR3 spells CASSSHRGGETQYF. The CDR3 nucleotides are TGTGCCAGCAGTTCGCACAGGGGGGGGGAGACCCAGTACTTC.

This clonotype was seen many times. The chain has TRBV7-8 and TRBJ2-5; 8 bases align to TRBD2. Looked up from germline, CDR1 is SGHVS and CDR2 is FQNEAQ. Trimming took 2 bases from V and 2 from J; bases not matched to a gene: 4. The CDR3 consists of 15 residues. This chain's CDR3 is CASSLLAGGQETQYF. The CDR3 DNA follows: TGTGCCAGCAGCTTACTAGCGGGCGGGCAAGAGACCCAGTACTTC.

Many counts were recorded for this clonotype. V usage is TRBV6-2 or TRBV6-3 and J usage is TRBJ2-7, with 7 bases that match TRBD1. The CDR3 is 14 residues long. V lost 4 bases to trimming and J lost 6 bases; unmatched junction nucleotides: 9. The V gene's germline CDR1 is MNHEY and CDR2 SVGEGT. In DNA form, the CDR3 reads TGTGCCAGCAGTTTTCAGGGGGAGCTGGTCGAGCAGTACTTC. Protein sequence: CASSFQGELVEQYF.

The table lists this clonotype with many counts. The chain has TRBV30 and TRBJ2-5, with D unclear. Germline CDR1 is GTSNPN and CDR2 is SVGIG (reference sequence). Trimming left V 5 bases short and J 5 bases short, with 6 bases between. This CDR3 has 10 residues. CDR3 sequence (DNA): TGTGCCTGGGAGAGGGAGACCCAGTACTTC. Protein: CAWERETQYF.

This rearrangement joins TRBV7-2 to TRBJ2-7, with D perhaps matching TRBD2 (6 bases). Trimming left V 0 bases short and J 1 base short, with 10 bases between. Per the germline V gene, CDR1 is SGHTA and CDR2 is FQGNSA. The CDR3 covers 15 residues. CDR3 nucleotides: TGTGCCAGCAGCTTAGCTGCCCGGGGGTCCTACGAGCAGTACTTC. It encodes CASSLAARGSYEQYF.

The sample holds many counts of this clonotype. This sequence joins TRBV6-1 and TRBJ2-2, with D hard to call. This CDR3 contains 13 residues. Germline loops: CDR1 MNHNS, CDR2 SASEGT. The V end lost 11 bases, the J end lost 6 bases, and 16 bases lay between the germline ends. CDR3 amino acids: CAASARIAGELFF. CDR3 coding DNA: TGTGCCGCCTCAGCGAGGATAGCCGGGGAGCTGTTTTTT.

This clonotype has a count of ten or more. The chain recombines TRBV20-1 with TRBJ2-5; D is unresolved. The V end was cut by 2 bases, the J end by 5 bases, with 9 bases between. The CDR3 loop spans 12 amino acids. Germline V gene lookup returns CDR1 DFQATT and CDR2 SNEGSKA (reference sequence). The CDR3 loop is CSARQVLETQYF. The CDR3 DNA reads TGCAGTGCTAGACAGGTTCTTGAGACCCAGTACTTC.

This clonotype was recorded a few times. This chain joins TRBV30 and TRBJ1-2, with D perhaps TRBD1 (5 bases). Germline CDR1 and CDR2: GTSNPN and SVGIG (reference sequence). This CDR3 contains 16 residues. The ends were cut back, 0 bases at V and 7 bases at J, with 21 bases in the middle. DNA for the CDR3: TGTGCCTGGAGTGTACAAGCCCCGGGGCCTACTCGTGGCTACACCTTC. Encoded protein: CAWSVQAPGPTRGYTF. Combining the CDR3 with reference TRBV30 and TRBJ1-2 gives the whole variable domain SQTIHQWPATLVQPVGSPLSLECTVEGTSNPNLYWYRQAAGRGLQLLFYSVGIGQISSEVPQNLSASRPQDRQFILSSKKLLLSDSGFYLCAWSVQAPGPTRGYTFGSGTRLTVV.

This clonotype was seen ten or more times. J is TRBJ2-2 and V is TRBV12-3 or TRBV12-4; unclear D gene. The CDR3 runs 13 residues. V was clipped by 0 bases and J by 3 bases, with 2 bases between them. In DNA, the CDR3 is TGTGCCAGCAGTTTAGCAGACACCGGGGAGCTGTTTTTT. This encodes CASSLADTGELFF.

In its sample, this clonotype was seen many times. The V and J genes are TRBV12-3 or TRBV12-4 and TRBJ1-5, with no clear D. The length of the CDR3 is 12 residues. V was clipped by 6 bases and J by 9 bases, with 12 bases between them. In DNA, the CDR3 is TGTGCCAGCAGCTACGACGCGGGGCCCCAGCATTTT. It encodes CASSYDAGPQHF.

This clonotype came up a few times. This chain uses TRBV18 with TRBJ2-2; D gene uncertain. V lost 2 bases and J 1 base, leaving 8 bases between the germline ends. The CDR3 contains 15 residues. The V gene's germline CDR1 is KGHSH and CDR2 LQKENI. The CDR3 is CASSPIVKNTGELFF. In DNA, the CDR3 is TGTGCCAGCTCACCAATTGTAAAGAACACCGGGGAGCTGTTTTTT.

The J gene is TRBJ2-7, the V gene TRBV12-3 or TRBV12-4; 10 nucleotides line up with TRBD1. The CDR3 consists of 15 residues. Germline trimming cut 5 bases from V and 5 bases from J; bases unmatched to any gene: 9. DNA for the CDR3: TGTGCCAGCAGTCCTCCGGGACAGGGGTCGCACGAGCAGTACTTC. Its translation is CASSPPGQGSHEQYF.

This clonotype appeared many times. The rearrangement uses TRBV12-3 or TRBV12-4 and TRBJ2-2; 8 bases fit TRBD2. The V gene end was trimmed by 6 bases and the J gene end by 3 bases; junction bases not matched to a gene: 6. The CDR3 has 15 residues. The CDR3 here is CASRDGLAYTGELFF. CDR3 in DNA: TGTGCCAGCAGGGATGGACTAGCTTACACCGGGGAGCTGTTTTTT.

This clonotype was seen ten or more times. The genes are TRBV20-1 and TRBJ2-7, with D possibly being TRBD2 (7 bases). The V gene's germline CDR1 is DFQATT and CDR2 SNEGSKA (reference sequence). The V end was cut by 2 bases, the J end by 6 bases, with 23 bases between. The CDR3 covers 16 residues. The CDR3 nucleotides are TGCAGTGCTAGACCACGTACGTCGGGGGGCCGGGGCGAGCAGTACTTC. Protein: CSARPRTSGGRGEQYF.

There are many counts of this clonotype. The chain employs TRBV10-3 and TRBJ1-3; TRBD1 is a possible D gene (6 bases). CDR1 and CDR2 (germline): ENHRY, SYGVKD. This CDR3 contains 18 residues. Trimming cost V 3 bases and J 0 bases, with 18 bases left between them. The chain's CDR3 is CAISEERGQPVSGNTIYF. DNA of the CDR3: TGTGCCATCAGTGAAGAGCGCGGACAGCCCGTCTCTGGAAACACCATATATTTT.

This clonotype occurred many times. This rearrangement joins TRBV5-1 to TRBJ2-7; tentatively, D is TRBD1 or TRBD2 (5 bases each). The CDR3 is 13 residues long. V lost 1 base to trimming and J lost 4 bases, with 9 bases between them. CDR1 and CDR2 (germline): SGHRS, YFSETQ. The CDR3 region has the DNA TGCGCCAGCAGCTTGTTGGGGGTTTACGAGCAGTACTTC. Its protein product is CASSLLGVYEQYF.

Many counts were recorded for this clonotype. The V gene is TRBV28, the J gene TRBJ1-1; D uncertain. The CDR3 has 12 residues. CDR1 and CDR2 from the germline V gene are MDHEN and SYDVKM. Trimming stripped 6 bases from V and 7 bases from J, with 12 bases between. CDR3: CASSKVGNEAFF. In DNA, the CDR3 is TGTGCCAGCAGCAAAGTGGGAAATGAAGCTTTCTTT.

This clonotype occurred many times. This chain links TRBV29-1 with TRBJ1-2, with no clear D. The germline V gene encodes CDR1 SQVTM and CDR2 ANQGSEA. This CDR3 contains 13 residues. CDR3 sequence: CAAYPAANYGYTF. In nucleotides, the CDR3 is TGCGCAGCGTATCCGGCAGCTAACTATGGCTACACCTTC.

At least ten counts were recorded for this clonotype. This sequence joins TRBV28 and TRBJ1-2; D remains unclear. CDR3 length equals 13 residues. The germline V gene encodes CDR1 MDHEN and CDR2 SYDVKM. V was cut by 5 bases and J by 7 bases, with 14 bases left in between. The DNA for the CDR3 is TGTGCCAGCAGTCTGACGGCGGTGGGTGGCTACACCTTC. Translation gives CASSLTAVGGYTF.

At least ten counts were recorded for this clonotype. The rearrangement joins TRBV11-2 to TRBJ2-7, with 7 bases identical to TRBD1. With V trimmed by 6 bases and J by 3 bases, 11 bases remained unmatched. The CDR3 has 15 residues. CDR1 is SGHAT, CDR2 FQNNGV, per germline. This CDR3 is CASSSPGTDIYEQYF. The DNA of the CDR3 is TGTGCCAGCAGTTCCCCCGGGACAGATATCTACGAGCAGTACTTC.

The chain combines TRBV27 with TRBJ1-1; no clear D gene. Trimming took off 5 bases at V and 4 bases at J, with 23 bases between the two ends. CDR3 length: 17 residues. Looked up from germline, CDR1 is MNHEY and CDR2 is SMNVEV (reference sequence). CDR3: CASSQLRDLRSGTEAFF. In DNA form, the CDR3 reads TGTGCCAGCAGTCAATTGCGTGACTTAAGATCGGGCACTGAAGCTTTCTTT.

Details on this clonotype: Just one base apart from a much larger clone, this may be a read error. This chain connects TRBV6-5 to TRBJ2-5, with D possibly matching TRBD2 (5 bases). The CDR3 contains 14 residues. The germline V gene encodes CDR1 MNHEY and CDR2 SVGAGI. The CDR3: CVSSYSRSGGTQYF. CDR3 bases: TGTGTCAGCAGTTACTCGAGAAGCGGTGGGACCCAGTACTTC.

V usage is TRBV6-1 and J usage is TRBJ1-1, with D possibly TRBD1 on 5 matching bases. V was trimmed by 4 bases and J by 4 bases, leaving 13 bases between them. Germline V gene sequence: CDR1 MNHNS, CDR2 SASEGT. The CDR3 runs 14 residues. The CDR3 reads CASSGGTGRTEAFF. The CDR3 nucleotides are TGTGCCAGCAGTGGAGGGACCGGGCGCACTGAAGCTTTCTTT.

This chain's CDR3 is CASSRLGNQPQHF. As DNA, the CDR3 is TGCGCCAGCAGCCGACTGGGGAATCAGCCCCAGCATTTT. The rearrangement joins TRBV4-1 to TRBJ1-5; D remains ambiguous. This CDR3 comprises 13 residues. Trimming left V 4 bases short and J 4 bases short, with 8 bases between. Germline lookup yields CDR1 MGHRA and CDR2 YSYEKL.

This clonotype showed up many times. The chain is built from TRBV19 and TRBJ2-2; 7 bases line up with TRBD2. The trim removed 5 bases at V and 6 bases at J, leaving 6 bases unmatched. This CDR3 has 14 amino acids. CDR1 and CDR2 from the germline V gene are LNHDA and SQIVND (reference sequence). The CDR3 reads CASSPRLAAGELFF. In nucleotides, the CDR3 is TGTGCCAGTAGTCCGAGGCTAGCGGCCGGGGAGCTGTTTTTT.